These 6 T cell receptor beta chains were all obtained from the same sample, sequenced in a study of radiotherapy plus CTLA-4 blockade in lung cancer. Produced via immunoSEQ multiplex PCR; TCRdb's table is partial and in-frame only. This table has about 28,000 clones, more than 60% appearing once. Sequences were derived from peripheral blood, sampled from a patient treated with radiotherapy plus ipilimumab. All receptors come from a human donor with non-small cell lung cancer who had stable disease on radiotherapy plus ipilimumab.

The V call is TRBV5-1, the J call TRBJ1-1, with D unclear. From germline, CDR1 is SGHRS and CDR2 YFSETQ. Trimming left V 0 bases short and J 0 bases short, with 6 bases between. The length of the CDR3 is 14 residues. In nucleotides, the CDR3 is TGCGCCAGCAGCTTGGGATCAGTGAACACTGAAGCTTTCTTT. Its translation: CASSLGSVNTEAFF.

The genes are TRBV5-1 and TRBJ2-1; 9 bases match TRBD2. The ends lost 0 bases at V and 5 bases at J; junction bases unmatched: 6. CDR1 SGHRS and CDR2 YFSETQ come from the germline V gene. The length of the CDR3 is 16 residues. The CDR3 bases are TGCGCCAGCAGCTTGGCAGTGACTAGCGGACACAATGAGCAGTTCTTC. It specifies CASSLAVTSGHNEQFF.

Notes on this clone: At one of its ends the junction is not consistent with the germline gene, which may arise from a read error. Other DNA sequences in this sample translate to the same CDR3. This chain joins TRBV18 and TRBJ1-3; D is unresolved. The CDR3 is 14 amino acids. Germline V gene lookup returns CDR1 KGHSH and CDR2 LQKENI. CDR3 coding DNA: TGTGCCAGCTCACGAGAACGCTCTGGAAACACCATATATTTC. Translated: CASSRERSGNTIYF.

The V and J genes are TRBV7-9 and TRBJ2-2; D not certain. This CDR3 is built from 15 residues. Germline CDR1 and CDR2: SEHNR and FQNEAQ (reference sequence). V dropped 6 bases and J dropped 0 bases, with 11 bases sitting between them. The CDR3 DNA sequence: TGTGCCAGCAGAGGAGCAGGAACGAACACCGGGGAGCTGTTTTTT. Translation gives CASRGAGTNTGELFF.

V and J are TRBV10-3 and TRBJ1-2, with D tentatively TRBD1 (6 bases). Germline V gene sequence: CDR1 ENHRY, CDR2 SYGVKD. The germline V and J ends were trimmed by 7 bases and 3 bases, with 12 bases remaining between them. The CDR3 covers 13 residues. The CDR3 is CAINTGRDYGYTF. CDR3 in DNA: TGTGCCATCAATACAGGGAGGGACTATGGCTACACCTTC.

This sequence joins TRBV5-6 and TRBJ1-5; D is undetermined. This CDR3 has 15 amino acids. Germline CDR1 reads SGHDT; CDR2 reads YYEEEE. V was trimmed by 0 bases and J by 4 bases, leaving 11 bases between them. The CDR3 bases are TGTGCCAGCAGCTTGGCCAAACAGACTAATCAGCCCCAGCATTTT. Protein product: CASSLAKQTNQPQHF.